This TCR beta chain was profiled in a study of tumor and adjacent non-tumor tissue in lung cancer (dated by TCRdb to 2016 to 2019). Background for the entire study: Of the cohort, roughly 12 patients had adenocarcinoma, 2 had squamous cell carcinoma and 1 had small cell lung cancer. Sequencing generated a total of more than 95 million productive TCRbeta reads, averaging around 4.2 million reads per sample. The study compared bulk TCRbeta repertoires between lung tumor tissue and matched distant non-tumor lung tissue from fewer than 19 lung cancer patients. Ages among the roughly 15 patients ranged from roughly 31 to 80 years, there were around 10 men and 5 women, and disease was at TNM stage I to III. Over 25 paired specimens, one tumor and one normal lung sample per patient, were profiled by TCRbeta CDR3 sequencing. Broad study findings and their caveats: Tumor tissue showed significantly greater TCR diversity (inverse Simpson) than normal lung tissue (roughly 430 vs 170, P = 0.0075, Mann-Whitney U test). Because peripheral blood was not sequenced, the blood TCRbeta repertoires of the lung cancer patients in the study went unexamined. The top 100 clones made up a significantly larger cumulative share of the repertoire in normal lung than in tumor tissue. The methods do not name the sequencing platform or mention unique molecular identifiers. Younger patients had significantly higher TCR diversity, and higher tumor TCR diversity was associated with shorter overall and disease-free survival. Only about 15 patients were in the cohort, and the authors stated that larger samples and more detailed clinical data are needed.

Receptors were amplified or captured by multiplex PCR. TCRdb shows the sequencer as Illumina HiSeq 2500. Following protocols modified from ARM-PCR, the researchers constructed TCRbeta libraries through three rounds of nested PCR with primers (Table S4). Before sequencing, PCR products of 200-500 bp were cut from the gel and purified using the QIAquick gel extraction kit. The original pipeline was this. Reads were cleaned with Trimmomatic, merged with FLASH into complete CDR3 sequences, and assigned to V(D)J germline segments with MiTCR. Clonal diversity was computed as the inverse Simpson's index with VDJtools. In-frame sequences lacking a premature stop codon were counted as productive reads. The public reads were run again by TCRdb, first through fastp at Q25 and then through MiXCR, and only productive beta chains were kept. When rows share a CDR3 protein, they turn into one entry using the most common DNA and genes. The authors' filters were not applied to this entry. The sample has fewer than 120,000 distinct CDR3 sequences on record, approximately 80% of them singletons. The ten largest make up about 23% of the sample.

RNA was isolated from bulk, unsorted tissue, and RNA quality was assessed with a NanoDrop ND-1000 and an Agilent 2100. Donors were newly diagnosed lung cancer patients admitted for thoracic surgery in China between August and November 2014, without prior chemotherapy. Patients with previous radiotherapy or chemotherapy, or with another concurrent cancer, were excluded from the study. Pieces of surgical tissue measuring roughly 1-2.1 cm3 were kept in RNAlater solution and held at -80 degrees C until needed. The CDR3 spans 14 residues, from the cysteine through the phenylalanine. The DNA shown is the 42-base CDR3, in frame from base 1. From a lookup of the germline V gene, CDR1 and CDR2 are SQVTM and ANQGSEA. To note about this clonotype: Its specific antigen is unknown. No per-base quality is available; no much larger clone lies one base away.

In this chain, TRBV29-1 is recombined with TRBJ2-2, with the D call perhaps TRBD1 or TRBD2, each one matching 5 bases. The sequenced material came from lung tumor tissue. This clonotype was sampled from an older man with non-small cell lung cancer. The bases read TGCAACACTGACGTAGCTGGGGGTACCGGGGAGCTGTTTTTT. Its protein reads: CNTDVAGGTGELFF.